This T cell receptor beta chain was captured in a study of cytomegalovirus exposure and HLA in healthy donors. General observations from the study: Later examination showed HLA-associated TCR beta chains had greater clonal expansion than equally common others. Relative to the approximately 660-donor mean, N-insertions were reportedly fewer in an Asian-associated ancestry cluster in a later analysis.

V was clipped by 7 bases and J by 2 bases, with 19 bases between them. In germline, CDR1 is MDHEN, CDR2 SYDVKM. The CDR3 has 16 residues. The PCR used 60 Vbeta and 13 Jbeta primers. The table came from immunoSEQ multiplex PCR; TCRdb's copy has only in-frame clones and leaves some out. Seen here are roughly 200,000 clones, 75% to 85% observed once, and the top ten hold less than 3%. As concerns this clone: No antigen is known for it.

Sequenced input: PBMCs. This receptor was obtained from a woman aged 55-70 years in good health and CMV-seropositive. V gene TRBV28 combines with J gene TRBJ2-3, with D possibly being TRBD2 (6 bases). CDR3 coding DNA: TGTGCCAGCACCACAGGAGGGATACTACCCACAGATACGCAGTATTTT. Translated: CASTTGGILPTDTQYF. The full variable domain, in which reference TRBV28 and TRBJ2-3 provide the parts outside the CDR3, is DVKVTQSSRYLVKRTGEKVFLECVQDMDHENMFWYRQDPGLGLRLIYFSYDVKMKEKGDIPEGYSVSREKKERFSLILESASTNQTSMYLCASTTGGILPTDTQYFGPGTRLTVL.